These 22 T cell receptor beta chains came from one sample sequenced in a study of T cell responses to AZD1222 COVID-19 vaccine. TCRdb keeps only in-frame clones here, not all; method: immunoSEQ multiplex PCR. The data show 80,000 to 100,000 clones, approximately 85% seen once. Source: peripheral blood, taken 28 days after the second AZD1222 dose. The receptors stem from an adult who received the AZD1222 COVID-19 vaccine.

The chain couples TRBV30 to TRBJ1-4; D is perhaps TRBD1 (6 bases). V lost 2 bases and J 8 bases, leaving 12 bases between the germline ends. This CDR3 is built from 13 residues. CDR1 and CDR2 (germline): GTSNPN, SVGIG (reference sequence). Written as DNA, the CDR3 is TGTGCCTGGAGTCAGGGGCTTGGGGAAAAACTGTTTTTT. This gives the protein CAWSQGLGEKLFF.

V gene TRBV15 combines with J gene TRBJ1-2; D is undetermined. The V end was cut by 0 bases, the J end by 4 bases, with 9 bases between. Germline CDR1 reads LNHNV; CDR2 reads YYDKDF (reference sequence). The length of the CDR3 is 14 residues. The CDR3 DNA reads TGTGCCACCAGCAGAGAGGCAGGCTTCTATGGCTACACCTTC. This translates into CATSREAGFYGYTF.

This chain uses TRBV3-1 (or the pseudogene TRBV3-2) with TRBJ1-4; D uncertain. Germline values: CDR1 LGHDT, CDR2 YNNKEL (reference sequence). Trimming stripped 3 bases from V and 10 bases from J, with 9 bases between. The CDR3 extends over 12 amino acids. The CDR3 sequence is CASSHPPGKLFF. CDR3 DNA: TGTGCCAGCAGCCATCCTCCGGGAAAACTGTTTTTT.

The chain is built from TRBV29-1 and TRBJ1-2; 7 nucleotides match TRBD1. After removal of 4 bases from V and 8 bases from J, the junction contained 7 bases not matched to a gene. The CDR3 consists of 12 residues. Germline-derived CDR1 and CDR2 are SQVTM and ANQGSEA. The CDR3 nucleotides read TGCAGCGTTGGGGGGGACAGAGACGGCTACACCTTC. Protein sequence: CSVGGDRDGYTF.

The CDR3 here is CASSFTGELFF. CDR3 DNA sequence: TGTGCCAGCAGCTTCACCGGGGAGCTGTTTTTT. The V and J genes are TRBV5-5 and TRBJ2-2; no clear D. Looked up from germline, CDR1 is SGHKS and CDR2 is YYEKEE (reference sequence). CDR3 size: 11 residues. Trimming removed 2 bases at V and 4 bases at J, with 0 bases between.

The table lists this clone with a count of one. The rearrangement uses TRBV2 and TRBJ1-2, with 8 bases identical to TRBD1. V was pared by 4 bases and J by 8 bases, with 6 bases of the junction left unmatched. CDR3 size: 13 residues. Germline assignment: CDR1 SNHLY and CDR2 FYNNEI. The CDR3 here is CASSGQGIGGYTF. The DNA of the CDR3 is TGTGCCAGCAGTGGACAGGGGATCGGCGGCTACACCTTC. The full variable domain, with the rest looked up from reference TRBV2 and TRBJ1-2, is EPEVTQTPSHQVTQMGQEVILRCVPISNHLYFYWYRQILGQKVEFLVSFYNNEISEKSEIFDDQFSVERPDGSNFTLKIRSTKLEDSAMYFCASSGQGIGGYTFGSGTRLTVV.

The CDR3 bases are TGTGCCAGCAGCCCCAGGGGGGGTTTGAACACTGAAGCTTTCTTT. Its protein is CASSPRGGLNTEAFF. The chain employs TRBV6-5 and TRBJ1-1; 7 bases map to TRBD1. CDR1 and CDR2 (germline): MNHEY, SVGAGI. Trimming at V came to 6 bases and at J to 0 bases, leaving 7 bases not matched to a gene. The length of the CDR3 is 15 residues.

V usage is TRBV28 and J usage is TRBJ2-5; 9 bases line up with TRBD2. CDR1 is MDHEN, CDR2 SYDVKM, per germline. V gave up 4 bases and J gave up 0 bases; unmatched junction bases: 3. The CDR3 sequence is 15 residues long. The CDR3 DNA sequence: TGTGCCAGCAGTTCCTGGACTAGCGACCAAGAGACCCAGTACTTC. It translates to CASSSWTSDQETQYF. The variable domain in full, with the rest retrieved from reference TRBV28 and TRBJ2-5, is DVKVTQSSRYLVKRTGEKVFLECVQDMDHENMFWYRQDPGLGLRLIYFSYDVKMKEKGDIPEGYSVSREKKERFSLILESASTNQTSMYLCASSSWTSDQETQYFGPGTRLLVL.

The rearrangement links TRBV27 to TRBJ2-3; TRBD2 agrees at 8 bases. The CDR3 is made up of 16 amino acids. After removal of 0 bases from V and 0 bases from J, the junction contained 2 bases not matched to a gene. Germline V CDR1 and CDR2: MNHEY, SMNVEV (reference sequence). CDR3 DNA: TGTGCCAGCAGTTTATCGTCTAGCGGGAGCACAGATACGCAGTATTTT. It translates to CASSLSSSGSTDTQYF.

This chain links TRBV24-1 with TRBJ1-1; maybe TRBD1 (6 bases). Trimming removed 3 bases from V and 5 bases from J, with 9 bases in between. CDR1 is KGHDR and CDR2 is SFDVKD in the germline V gene. CDR3 length: 13 amino acids. The CDR3 DNA reads TGTGCCACCAGTGATGGGGGGCCGACTGAAGCTTTCTTT. The encoded protein is CATSDGGPTEAFF.

V usage is TRBV6-4 and J usage is TRBJ1-1, with 10 bases aligning to TRBD1. V shed 5 bases, J shed 5 bases, and the junction held 8 bases outside the gene matches. Looked up from germline, CDR1 is MRHNA and CDR2 is SNTAGT. The CDR3 contains 15 residues. The DNA of the CDR3 is TGTGCCAGCAGTCCCTATCCGGGACAGGGGACTGAAGCTTTCTTT. This translates into CASSPYPGQGTEAFF.

V usage is TRBV6-5 and J usage is TRBJ2-1; 7 nucleotides agree with TRBD1. This CDR3 has 15 residues. Trimming at V came to 0 bases and at J to 7 bases, leaving 6 bases not matched to a gene. Looked up from germline, CDR1 is MNHEY and CDR2 is SVGAGI. The CDR3 bases are TGTGCCAGCAGTTACTCGAGACAGGGAGAGAATGAGCAGTTCTTC. Translating it yields CASSYSRQGENEQFF.

The chain combines TRBV19 with TRBJ1-2; D remains ambiguous. This CDR3 has 14 amino acids. Germline V CDR1 and CDR2: LNHDA, SQIVND (reference sequence). Trimming left V 5 bases short and J 0 bases short, with 10 bases between. For the CDR3, the DNA is TGTGCCAGTAGTTTTGGGCTTTCTAACTATGGCTACACCTTC. Translated: CASSFGLSNYGYTF.

The chain recombines TRBV28 with TRBJ2-1; D not certain. The germline V gene encodes CDR1 MDHEN and CDR2 SYDVKM. The ends were cut back, 4 bases at V and 1 base at J, with 11 bases in the middle. The CDR3 has 15 residues. CDR3 region: CASSSTDTSYNEQFF. CDR3 DNA: TGTGCCAGCAGTTCGACTGACACATCCTACAATGAGCAGTTCTTC. Variable domain in full (rest from reference TRBV28 and TRBJ2-1): DVKVTQSSRYLVKRTGEKVFLECVQDMDHENMFWYRQDPGLGLRLIYFSYDVKMKEKGDIPEGYSVSREKKERFSLILESASTNQTSMYLCASSSTDTSYNEQFFGPGTRLTVL.

The chain couples TRBV7-9 to TRBJ1-4, with D uncertain. There are 14 residues in the CDR3. Germline lookup yields CDR1 SEHNR and CDR2 FQNEAQ (reference sequence). Trimming left V 11 bases short and J 2 bases short, with 15 bases between. The CDR3 is CAGAGGSTNEKLFF. Here the CDR3 DNA reads TGTGCCGGCGCCGGTGGTAGCACTAATGAAAAACTGTTTTTT.

The CDR3 here is CASSLPGPGNTIYF. CDR3 nucleotide sequence: TGTGCCAGCAGTTTACCAGGGCCTGGAAACACCATATATTTT. The V call is TRBV28, the J call TRBJ1-3; TRBD1 might be the D (5 bases). CDR3 length: 14 residues. V was trimmed by 2 bases and J by 2 bases, leaving 7 bases between them. Per the germline V gene, CDR1 is MDHEN and CDR2 is SYDVKM.

The chain has TRBV21-1 and TRBJ2-7; the table calls TRBD1, which could not be checked here. TRBV21-1 is a documented pseudogene. The CDR3 consists of 15 residues. In nucleotides, the CDR3 is TGTGCCAGCAGCAAACCCCAGGGACATCGCGACGAGCAGTACTTC. Its protein product is CASSKPQGHRDEQYF.

The V gene is TRBV5-4, the J gene TRBJ1-6, with 7 nucleotides matching TRBD1. The V and J ends lost 2 bases and 5 bases, in that order; junction bases with no gene match: 4. Germline assignment: CDR1 SGHNT and CDR2 YYREEE (reference sequence). This CDR3 spans 15 amino acids. The CDR3 is CASSLRDRDNSPLHF. CDR3 in DNA: TGTGCCAGCAGCTTAAGAGACAGGGATAATTCACCCCTCCACTTT.

The chain uses TRBV7-8 and TRBJ1-1; D perhaps matches TRBD1 (5 bases). Germline lookup yields CDR1 SGHVS and CDR2 FQNEAQ. This CDR3 has 12 residues. Trimming shortened V by 4 bases and J by 8 bases, and 11 bases separated the two germline ends. The CDR3 nucleotides are TGTGCCAGCAGCTCCCCCCCAGGGGAAGCTTTCTTT. Translation: CASSSPPGEAFF.

J is TRBJ1-2 and V is TRBV6-1; D gene ambiguous. Germline values: CDR1 MNHNS, CDR2 SASEGT. The CDR3 is made up of 14 amino acids. Trimming left V 1 base short and J 7 bases short, with 13 bases between. The DNA of the CDR3 is TGTGCCAGCAGTGAAGATGTGAGGGCGGGTGGCTACACCTTC. Protein product: CASSEDVRAGGYTF.

This clone was seen only once. This sequence joins TRBV10-3 and TRBJ1-1; weak D call: TRBD1 (5 bases). This CDR3 region has 13 residues. V lost 4 bases and J 5 bases, leaving 11 bases between the germline ends. Germline values: CDR1 ENHRY, CDR2 SYGVKD. CDR3 amino acids: CAISVVKGTEAFF. For the CDR3, the DNA is TGTGCCATCAGTGTTGTGAAGGGGACTGAAGCTTTCTTT.

V gene TRBV6-4 combines with J gene TRBJ2-1; TRBD2 agrees at 9 bases. The germline V gene encodes CDR1 MRHNA and CDR2 SNTAGT. The J segment lost 10 bases and the V segment lost 2 bases, leaving 9 bases of the junction unmatched. The CDR3 sequence is 15 residues long. DNA for the CDR3: TGTGCCAGCAGTGACGGGGTAGCGGGAGCTTCGGAGCAGTTCTTC. Translated, it gives CASSDGVAGASEQFF.